The clone carrying this TCR beta chain was seen more than once but under ten times. Its antigen is undetermined. V lost 4 bases and J 5 bases, leaving 12 bases between the germline ends. CDR3 size: 13 residues. This specimen belongs to a study of CD8+ T cells in alopecia areata. Whole-study context: The drug, oral tofacitinib, was given to treated patients at 5 to 10 mg twice daily.

Overall study findings and caveats: It was lesional scalp, especially alopecia totalis/universalis, that showed higher clonality than normal scalp.

cDNA serving as the sequencing template came from extracted, reverse transcribed RNA. The data were produced by immunoSEQ multiplex PCR, yet TCRdb's version contains in-frame clones alone and is incomplete. This sample yields 110,000 or so clones, of which 35% to 40% are seen a single time; approximately 3.1% belongs to the top ten. V and J are TRBV23-1 and TRBJ2-7; D call uncertain. TRBV23-1 is an ORF, and what it does is uncertain. The sample comprised CD4+ T cells sorted from blood. The source is a human donor with alopecia areata. CDR3 amino acids: CASSRVYLHEQYF. The CDR3 region has the DNA TGCGCCAGCAGTCGCGTGTATCTCCACGAGCAGTACTTC.